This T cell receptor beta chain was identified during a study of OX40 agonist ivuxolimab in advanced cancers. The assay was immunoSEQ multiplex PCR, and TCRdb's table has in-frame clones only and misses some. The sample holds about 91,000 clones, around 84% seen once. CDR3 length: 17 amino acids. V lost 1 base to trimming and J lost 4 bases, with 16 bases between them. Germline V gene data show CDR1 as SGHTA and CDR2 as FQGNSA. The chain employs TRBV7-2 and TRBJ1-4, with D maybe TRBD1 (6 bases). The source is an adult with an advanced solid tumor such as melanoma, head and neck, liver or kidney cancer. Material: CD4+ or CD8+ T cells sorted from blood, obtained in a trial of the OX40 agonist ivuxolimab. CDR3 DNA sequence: TGTGCCAGCAGCTTAGTCCCACCCGGACAGAATAATGAAAAACTGTTTTTT. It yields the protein CASSLVPPGQNNEKLFF.